These 5 T cell receptor beta chains came from one sample sequenced in a study of OX40 agonist ivuxolimab in advanced cancers. Only in-frame clones appear in the TCRdb table, and some are missing; sequencing was by immunoSEQ multiplex PCR. The sample has approximately 74,000 clones; around nine tenths are singletons. Source: CD4+ or CD8+ T cells sorted from blood, taken in a trial of the OX40 agonist ivuxolimab. These receptors all stem from an adult with an advanced solid tumor such as melanoma, head and neck, liver or kidney cancer.

The gene calls are TRBV5-1 and TRBJ2-3, with a possible D match to TRBD2 (7 bases). Deletions cut 5 bases from V and 3 bases from J, with 13 bases between. The CDR3 is made up of 14 amino acids. Looked up from germline, CDR1 is SGHRS and CDR2 is YFSETQ. CDR3 nucleotide sequence: TGCGCCAGCAGTCCAGGGGAGGGGACAGATACGCAGTATTTT. It encodes CASSPGEGTDTQYF.

The genes are TRBV7-9 and TRBJ2-1; 8 bases are a match to TRBD2. Unmatched junction bases numbered 13, after V lost 5 bases and J lost 4 bases. The CDR3 is 17 amino acids. Per germline, CDR1 SEHNR and CDR2 FQNEAQ (reference sequence). The CDR3 reads CASSRPLLAGLYNEQFF. The CDR3 DNA reads TGTGCCAGCAGCCGACCCTTGCTAGCGGGCCTATACAATGAGCAGTTCTTC.

This clone has more than one count but fewer than ten. The V call is TRBV4-2, the J call TRBJ1-1; 7 bases map to TRBD1. CDR1 LGHNA and CDR2 YNFKEQ come from the germline V gene. Trimming cost V 2 bases and J 1 base; bases outside gene matches: 1. This CDR3 comprises 14 residues. CDR3 loop: CASSQQGGNTEAFF. As DNA, the CDR3 is TGTGCCAGCAGCCAACAGGGGGGGAACACTGAAGCTTTCTTT.

V usage is TRBV7-8 and J usage is TRBJ2-1; 7 nucleotides align to TRBD2. V was clipped by 5 bases and J by 9 bases; unmatched bases: 7. Germline values: CDR1 SGHVS, CDR2 FQNEAQ. The CDR3 totals 13 residues. DNA of the CDR3: TGTGCCAGCAGCCTCGGACTAGGAGGTGAGCAGTTCTTC. Its protein product is CASSLGLGGEQFF.

The CDR3 DNA is TGTGCCAGCAGCGTAGGCCCGTCCCACGAAAAACTGTTTTTT. Translating gives CASSVGPSHEKLFF. V and J are TRBV9 and TRBJ1-4; D remains unclear. This CDR3 has 14 amino acids. The germline V gene encodes CDR1 SGDLS and CDR2 YYNGEE. Trimming stripped 0 bases from V and 8 bases from J, with 11 bases between.